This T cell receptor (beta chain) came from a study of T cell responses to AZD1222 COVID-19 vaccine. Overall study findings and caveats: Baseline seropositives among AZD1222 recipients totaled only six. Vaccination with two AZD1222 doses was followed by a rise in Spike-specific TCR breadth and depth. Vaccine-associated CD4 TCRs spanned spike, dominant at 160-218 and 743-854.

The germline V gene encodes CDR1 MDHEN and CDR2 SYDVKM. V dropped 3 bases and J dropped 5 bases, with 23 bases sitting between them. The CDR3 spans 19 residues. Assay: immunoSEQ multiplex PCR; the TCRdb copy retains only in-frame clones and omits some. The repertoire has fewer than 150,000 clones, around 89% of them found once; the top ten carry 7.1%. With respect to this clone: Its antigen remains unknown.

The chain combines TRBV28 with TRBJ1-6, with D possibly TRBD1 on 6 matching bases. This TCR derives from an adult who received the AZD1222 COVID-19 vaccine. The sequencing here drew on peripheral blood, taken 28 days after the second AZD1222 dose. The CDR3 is CASSFSVRVYRANNSPLHF. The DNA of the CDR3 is TGTGCCAGCAGTTTTTCAGTCAGGGTATACAGGGCCAATAATTCACCCCTCCACTTT.